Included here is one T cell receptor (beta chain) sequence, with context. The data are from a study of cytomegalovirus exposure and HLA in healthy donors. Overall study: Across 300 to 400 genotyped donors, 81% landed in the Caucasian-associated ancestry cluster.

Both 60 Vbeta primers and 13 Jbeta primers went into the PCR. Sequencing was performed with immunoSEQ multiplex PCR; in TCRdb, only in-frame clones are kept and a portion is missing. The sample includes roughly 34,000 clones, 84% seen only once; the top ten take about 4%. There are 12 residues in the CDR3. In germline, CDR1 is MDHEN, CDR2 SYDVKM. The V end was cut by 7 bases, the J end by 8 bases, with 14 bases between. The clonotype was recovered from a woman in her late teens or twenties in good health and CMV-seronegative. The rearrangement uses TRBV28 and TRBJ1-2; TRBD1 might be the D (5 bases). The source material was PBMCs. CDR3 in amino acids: CASTSGSRGYTF. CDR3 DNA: TGTGCCAGCACTTCAGGGTCTCGCGGCTACACCTTC.